This TCR beta chain was sequenced during a study of molecular identifiers for immune sequencing clone quantification. Study-wide points: The study reportedly detected spiked Jurkat TCR RNA from one cell among approximately 1 million naive cells. Underestimated sizes of highly expanded clones could result from identical TCR molecules that share a barcode.

This clonotype showed up many times. The target antigen is unknown. Preparation methods for the bulk TCR libraries were those previously described, with listed TCR primers. TCRdb re-analysed the PCR reads in MiXCR, keeping a single row per CDR3 protein. Among about 330,000 distinct CDR3 sequences listed, 24% were seen once. The CDR3 is 16 residues long. The ends lost 1 base at V and 9 bases at J; junction bases unmatched: 11. The germline gives CDR1 SGHDN, CDR2 FVKESK. V is TRBV14 and J is TRBJ2-1; TRBD2 agrees at 8 bases. The specimen sequenced was naive CD8+ T cells from blood, with Jurkat cell RNA spiked in. The subset here: FACS-sorted CD8+CD4-CCR7+CD45RA+ naive T cells. The receptor was isolated from a human donor in good health. Some libraries in this study had Jurkat cell RNA spiked in. The CDR3 loop is CASSQVVTGGPGEQFF. DNA of the CDR3: TGTGCCAGCAGCCAAGTTGTCACGGGAGGGCCGGGTGAGCAGTTCTTC.